Listed here are 12 T cell receptor beta chains from one sample, sequenced in a study of shared clonotypes between healthy human individuals. The protocol was immunoSEQ multiplex PCR, while the TCRdb copy is restricted to in-frame clones and leaves out a portion. The profile shows about 2.3 million clones, over 85% of them singletons. The sequenced material came from naive CD4+ T cells from PBMCs. Subset meaning: CD45RA+ positively selected. The receptor set was obtained from a man between 18 and 29 years old in good health. Some clones in this sample may be carry-over from other donors' samples.

This chain joins TRBV5-1 and TRBJ2-3, with 10 bases matching TRBD1. This CDR3 has 13 residues. Germline assignment: CDR1 SGHRS and CDR2 YFSETQ. V gave up 7 bases and J gave up 5 bases; unmatched junction bases: 4. CDR3 region: CASRQGAGDTQYF. Here the CDR3 DNA reads TGCGCCAGCCGACAGGGGGCAGGAGATACGCAGTATTTT.

This chain links TRBV6-1 with TRBJ1-2; no definite D call. Between the trimmed V and J ends, which lost 5 bases and 4 bases, there was a span of 11 bases. This CDR3 contains 13 residues. Germline V gene sequence: CDR1 MNHNS, CDR2 SASEGT. The CDR3: CASSWGLSYGYTF. CDR3 coding DNA: TGTGCCAGCAGTTGGGGATTATCCTATGGCTACACCTTC.

The chain joins TRBV5-1 to TRBJ2-7; TRBD1 agrees at 11 bases. Germline V gives CDR1 SGHRS, CDR2 YFSETQ. V lost 4 bases to trimming and J lost 5 bases; unmatched junction nucleotides: 5. The CDR3 spans 14 residues. CDR3 nucleotides: TGCGCCAGCAGCGGGGGACAGGGGGTCCACGAGCAGTACTTC. Protein sequence: CASSGGQGVHEQYF.

The rearrangement joins TRBV7-2 to TRBJ2-5; 9 bases map to TRBD2. The CDR3 extends over 17 amino acids. Germline V gives CDR1 SGHTA, CDR2 FQGNSA. V shed 1 base and J 4 bases; nucleotides not matched to a gene: 10. Here the CDR3 DNA reads TGTGCCAGCAGCTTAGGTGGCGGGAGGGCCGGCGGAGAGACCCAGTACTTC. It yields the protein CASSLGGGRAGGETQYF.

The chain is built from TRBV4-1 and TRBJ2-7; D is undetermined. CDR1 and CDR2 (germline): MGHRA, YSYEKL. CDR3 length: 14 amino acids. Between the trimmed V and J ends, which lost 0 bases and 8 bases, there was a span of 14 bases. This chain's CDR3 is CASSQEISRRQQYF. The CDR3 DNA follows: TGCGCCAGCAGCCAAGAAATTTCTCGACGCCAGCAGTACTTC.

The chain links TRBV7-2 to TRBJ1-1; the match to TRBD1 covers 10 bases. J lost 4 bases, V lost 4 bases, and 6 bases had no gene match. Germline V gene data show CDR1 as SGHTA and CDR2 as FQGNSA. This CDR3 is built from 15 residues. The CDR3 loop reads CASSSGQGRVTEAFF. Written as DNA, the CDR3 is TGTGCCAGCAGCTCGGGACAGGGGCGTGTCACTGAAGCTTTCTTT.

This sequence joins TRBV4-3 and TRBJ1-1, with D perhaps TRBD1 (6 bases). CDR1 and CDR2 (germline): LGHNA, YSLEER. The V gene lost 2 bases and the J gene lost 10 bases, with 26 bases spanning the gap. The CDR3 runs 17 residues. This CDR3 reads CASSQLIGAGGEVRAFF. The CDR3 DNA is TGCGCCAGCAGCCAACTTATCGGGGCGGGGGGCGAGGTTCGAGCTTTCTTT.

The chain is built from TRBV6-1 and TRBJ2-3; a possible D gene is TRBD2 (5 bases). This CDR3 comprises 13 residues. Germline V lookup: CDR1 MNHNS, CDR2 SASEGT. V was trimmed by 8 bases and J by 2 bases, leaving 11 bases between them. The DNA for the CDR3 is TGTGCCAGCCGTTGGGGAGTCACAGATACGCAGTATTTT. Translated: CASRWGVTDTQYF.

The chain employs TRBV2 and TRBJ2-3; the D call may be TRBD1 or TRBD2 (5 bases each). V was cut by 7 bases and J by 6 bases, with 14 bases left in between. CDR3 size: 13 residues. The germline V gene encodes CDR1 SNHLY and CDR2 FYNNEI. The CDR3: CASNPLGTDTQYF. The CDR3 nucleotides read TGTGCCAGCAACCCTTTGGGGACGGATACGCAGTATTTT.

The chain couples TRBV11-2 to TRBJ2-1; 8 positions agree with TRBD2. CDR1 and CDR2 from the germline V gene are SGHAT and FQNNGV. V was clipped by 3 bases and J by 5 bases; unmatched bases: 3. This CDR3 is 14 amino acids long. The CDR3 loop is CASSFRSGNNEQFF. The CDR3 bases are TGTGCCAGCAGCTTCCGTAGCGGGAACAATGAGCAGTTCTTC.

This chain links TRBV11-3 with TRBJ1-1; no firm D call. V was shortened by 5 bases and J by 5 bases, with 12 bases between the two germline ends. The CDR3 runs to 13 residues. CDR1 and CDR2 (germline): SGHNT, YENEEA. The CDR3 loop reads CASSAMGRTEAFF. Written as DNA, the CDR3 is TGTGCCAGCAGCGCCATGGGAAGGACTGAAGCTTTCTTT.

This clone came up once. This sequence joins TRBV12-2 and TRBJ2-1. TRBV12-2 is reported as a pseudogene. The CDR3 spans 20 residues. CDR3 protein: CASHLAGPRDPPSSYNEQFF. CDR3 nucleotides: TGTGCAAGTCACTTAGCAGGACCAAGGGACCCCCCCAGCTCCTACAATGAGCAGTTCTTC.